These T cell receptor beta chains were read from a single sample in a study of shared clonotypes between healthy human individuals. The table came from immunoSEQ multiplex PCR; TCRdb's copy has only in-frame clones and leaves some out. This sample has under 2,000,000 clones, with around 96% found just once. The sequenced material came from naive CD8+ T cells sorted from blood. The receptor set was obtained from a man between 18 and 35 years old in good health. CDR3s include the opening cysteine and the closing phenylalanine or tryptophan. The D gene is left open where the match is weak.

V: TRBV6-5
J: TRBJ1-1
D: NA
DNA: TGTGCCAGCACCCCTCCAGGGAGCACTGAAGCTTTCTTT
CDR3: CASTPPGSTEAFF

V: TRBV11-2
J: TRBJ1-4
D: NA
DNA: TGTGCCAGCAGCTTAGATAATTTCGGCAGTCAGAATGAAAAACTGTTTTTT
CDR3: CASSLDNFGSQNEKLFF

V: TRBV2
J: TRBJ2-5
D: TRBD2
DNA: TGTGCCAGCAGTGGGGCGCTAGCGGACAAGGTCAGGGAGACCCAGTACTTC
CDR3: CASSGALADKVRETQYF

V: TRBV6-5
J: TRBJ1-2
D: NA
DNA: TGTGCCAGCAGTGAAGACGCAAACTATGGCTACACCTTC
CDR3: CASSEDANYGYTF

V: TRBV25-1
J: TRBJ2-3
D: TRBD1
DNA: TGTGCCAGCAGTGAATGGGGACAGGGGTTTATCACAGATACGCAGTATTTT
CDR3: CASSEWGQGFITDTQYF

V: TRBV4-3
J: TRBJ1-3
D: TRBD1
DNA: TGCGCCAGCAGTCCCGGGACAGGGACTGGAAACACCATATATTTT
CDR3: CASSPGTGTGNTIYF

V: TRBV11-2
J: TRBJ2-7
D: NA
DNA: TGTGCCAGCAGCTCACGACATAAGGACTACGAGCAGTACTTC
CDR3: CASSSRHKDYEQYF

V: TRBV10-3
J: TRBJ1-2
D: NA
DNA: TGTGCCATCAGCCCAGAGGACAGACATCACTATGGCTACACCTTC
CDR3: CAISPEDRHHYGYTF

V: TRBV4-1
J: TRBJ1-3
D: TRBD1
DNA: TGCGCCAGCAGCCAGGACAGGAGCTCTGGAAACACCATATATTTT
CDR3: CASSQDRSSGNTIYF

V: TRBV5-6
J: TRBJ2-7
D: TRBD2
DNA: TGTGCCAGCAGCTTGGAACTAGCGGGGGCCTACGAGCAGTACTTC
CDR3: CASSLELAGAYEQYF

V: TRBV7-2
J: TRBJ1-1
D: NA
DNA: TGTGCCAGCAGCCCTAAATGGGAATCGAACACTGAAGCTTTCTTT
CDR3: CASSPKWESNTEAFF

V: TRBV6-1
J: TRBJ2-5
D: NA
DNA: TGTGCCAGCAGTGAATTTGGGGGGTACCAAGAGACCCAGTACTTC
CDR3: CASSEFGGYQETQYF

V: TRBV18
J: TRBJ1-6
D: NA
DNA: TGTGCCAGCTCACCGGCCGCTTTGAGCTCCTATAATTCACCCCTCCACTTT
CDR3: CASSPAALSSYNSPLHF

V: TRBV11-2
J: TRBJ2-2
D: TRBD1
DNA: TGTGCCAGCAGCTTAACAGGGGGCACCGGGGAGCTGTTTTTT
CDR3: CASSLTGGTGELFF

V: TRBV19
J: TRBJ2-5
D: NA
DNA: TGTGCCAGTAGTACTAGCGCCACCGGGACCCAGTACTTC
CDR3: CASSTSATGTQYF

V: TRBV6-1
J: TRBJ2-1
D: NA
DNA: TGTGCCAGCAGTGAAGCGCGGCTAGCGTCCTACAATGAGCAGTTCTTC
CDR3: CASSEARLASYNEQFF

V: TRBV7-9
J: TRBJ1-1
D: NA
DNA: TGTGCCAGCAGCTACTTGACCGTTGAAGCTTTCTTT
CDR3: CASSYLTVEAFF

V: TRBV2
J: TRBJ1-2
D: NA
DNA: TGTGCCAGCAACGGGGCTTTCACCTTC
CDR3: CASNGAFTF

V: TRBV6-5
J: TRBJ2-7
D: TRBD2
DNA: TGTGCCAGCAGTTACTCGGCGGGAGTAGTTAACTACGAGCAGTACTTC
CDR3: CASSYSAGVVNYEQYF

V: TRBV30
J: TRBJ1-1
D: NA
DNA: TGTGCCTGGAGTTACCAGAACACTGAAGCTTTCTTT
CDR3: CAWSYQNTEAFF

V: TRBV9
J: TRBJ1-2
D: NA
DNA: TGTGCCAGCACCGCGGACAGTAACTATGGCTACACCTTC
CDR3: CASTADSNYGYTF

V: TRBV6-5
J: TRBJ1-1
D: TRBD1
DNA: TGTGCCAGCAGCCAGGGACAGTTTAGGGATGAAGCTTTCTTT
CDR3: CASSQGQFRDEAFF